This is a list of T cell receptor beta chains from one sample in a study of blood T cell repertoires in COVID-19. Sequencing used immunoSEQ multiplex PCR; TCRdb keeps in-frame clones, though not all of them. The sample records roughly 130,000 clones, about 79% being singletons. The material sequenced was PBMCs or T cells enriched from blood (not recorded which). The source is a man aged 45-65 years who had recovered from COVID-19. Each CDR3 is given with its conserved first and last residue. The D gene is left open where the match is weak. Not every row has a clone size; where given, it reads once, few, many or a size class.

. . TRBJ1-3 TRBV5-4 TGTGCCAGCAGCTTGGCAGACAGCTCTGGAAACACCATATATTTT CASSLADSSGNTIYF
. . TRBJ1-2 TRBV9 TGTGCCAGCAGCGTAGAAGGAGGGGCTGGCTACACCTTC CASSVEGGAGYTF
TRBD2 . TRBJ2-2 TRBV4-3 TGCGCCAGCAGCCTCTCCCTCGGGGGGACGATCACCGGGGAGCTGTTTTTT CASSLSLGGTITGELFF
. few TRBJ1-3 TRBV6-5 TGTGCCAGCACCAAACTCCAAGGAAACACCATATATTTT CASTKLQGNTIYF
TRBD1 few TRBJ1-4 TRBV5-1 TGCGCCAGCAGGACCGGGACAGGGGGCGAAAGAGAAAAACTGTTTTTT CASRTGTGGEREKLFF
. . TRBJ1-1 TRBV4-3 TGCGCCAGCAGCCAAGATTTAACAGTAGCTGAAGCTTTCTTT CASSQDLTVAEAFF
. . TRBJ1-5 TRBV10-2 TGCGCCAGCAGCGCGACACAGAGCAATCAGCCCCAGCATTTT CASSATQSNQPQHF
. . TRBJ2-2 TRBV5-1 TGCGCCAGCAGCTGGAGAATAAGGGGTGACACCGGGGAGCTGTTTTTT CASSWRIRGDTGELFF
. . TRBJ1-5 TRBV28 TGTGCCAGCAGTCCCCCCGGGGGCAATCAGCCCCAGCATTTT CASSPPGGNQPQHF
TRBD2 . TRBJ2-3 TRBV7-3 TGTGCCAGCAGCCCCGGGACTAGCGTGCGAGATACGCAGTATTTT CASSPGTSVRDTQYF
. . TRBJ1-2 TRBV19 TGTGCCAGTAGTATCCCCGGCGGCTTCTATGGCTACACCTTC CASSIPGGFYGYTF
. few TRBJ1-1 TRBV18 TGTGCCAGCTCACCACCTCCCATGAACACTGAAGCTTTCTTT CASSPPPMNTEAFF
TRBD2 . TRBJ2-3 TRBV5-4 TGTGCCAGCAGCTTGTCTAGCGGGGGGACAGATACGCAGTATTTT CASSLSSGGTDTQYF
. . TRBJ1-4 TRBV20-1 TGCAGTGCTAGTCAGGGCGCTAATGAAAAACTGTTTTTT CSASQGANEKLFF
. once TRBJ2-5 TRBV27 TGTGCCAGCAGTTTTCAGGGCGAGGAGACCCAGTACTTC CASSFQGEETQYF
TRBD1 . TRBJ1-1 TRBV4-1 TGCGCCAGCAGCCAAGCCCCGACAGGGGAGGGTGAAGCTTTCTTT CASSQAPTGEGEAFF
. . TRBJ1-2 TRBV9 TGTGCCAGCAGCGTATTGACGGAGCCTAAATCGTATGGCTACACCTTC CASSVLTEPKSYGYTF
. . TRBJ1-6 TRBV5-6 TGTGCCAGCAGCTTGAGGCGGCAGGGCCATAATTCACCCCTCCACTTT CASSLRRQGHNSPLHF
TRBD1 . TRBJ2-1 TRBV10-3 TGTGCCATCAGTGCCCCCGGGACAGGGGACAATGAGCAGTTCTTC CAISAPGTGDNEQFF
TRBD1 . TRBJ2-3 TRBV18 TGTGCCAGCTCACGAGGGACAGGCACAGATACGCAGTATTTT CASSRGTGTDTQYF
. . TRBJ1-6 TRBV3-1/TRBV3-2 TGTGCCAGCAGCCAAGTCATACAGGGTACGTCACCCCTCCACTTT CASSQVIQGTSPLHF
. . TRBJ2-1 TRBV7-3 TGTGCCAGCAGCTTGGGCCTGCATGAGCAGTTCTTC CASSLGLHEQFF
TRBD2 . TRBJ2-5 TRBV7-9 TGTGCCAGCACCAAAGGGATGGGTCTAGCGGGGGGACAAGAGACCCAGTACTTC CASTKGMGLAGGQETQYF
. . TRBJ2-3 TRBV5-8 TGTGCCAGCAGCTTGGAGGTAGTGAGGACAGATACGCAGTATTTT CASSLEVVRTDTQYF
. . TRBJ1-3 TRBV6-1 TGTGCCAGCAGTGAATATTCCTCTGGCACCTCTGGAAACACCATATATTTT CASSEYSSGTSGNTIYF
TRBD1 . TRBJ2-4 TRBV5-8 TGTGCCAGCAGCCCCGGGACAGGGGCTCGAGGGGGTCAGTACTTC CASSPGTGARGGQYF
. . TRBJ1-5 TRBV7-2 TGTGCCAGCAGCTTGGAGGCCCTTAGCAATCAGCCCCAGCATTTT CASSLEALSNQPQHF
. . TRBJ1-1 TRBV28 TGTGCCAGCAACCAGGCAGGGGCCGCCCGTGTCTTT CASNQAGAARVF
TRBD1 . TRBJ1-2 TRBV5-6 TGTGCCAGCAGGCCCTACACAGGGGAAGCCCCCTATGTTGGCTACACCTTC CASRPYTGEAPYVGYTF
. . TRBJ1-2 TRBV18 TGTGCCAGCTCACAAAACCCATCCGGGTCGGAGGGGATCTATGGCTACACCTTC CASSQNPSGSEGIYGYTF
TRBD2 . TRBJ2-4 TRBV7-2 TGTGCCAGCAGCTATCGGGGGGGCCTCGAAAACATTCAGTACTTC CASSYRGGLENIQYF
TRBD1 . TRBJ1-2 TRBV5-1 TGCGCCAGCAGCTTGGGAGGGGGCGCTAACTATGGCTACACCTTC CASSLGGGANYGYTF
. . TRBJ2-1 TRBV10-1 TGCGCCAGCAGTGAGTCGCGGGGCAGTGAGCAGTTCTTC CASSESRGSEQFF
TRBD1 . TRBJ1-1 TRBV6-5 TGTGCCAGCCTCAGGACAGGGGGGAACACTGAAGCTTTCTTT CASLRTGGNTEAFF
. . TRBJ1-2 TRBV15 TGTGCCACCATTAGTCAGGGCCATGGCTACACCTTC CATISQGHGYTF
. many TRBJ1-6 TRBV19 TGTGCCAGTAGTATAGGGGGGACACCTAATTCACCCCTCCACTTT CASSIGGTPNSPLHF
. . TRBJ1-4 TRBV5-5 TGTGCCAGCAGCCCGGCGGGGATGGAAGAAAAACTGTTTTTT CASSPAGMEEKLFF